This section outlines one T cell receptor beta chain sequence together with its context. The germline V gene encodes CDR1 SGHTA and CDR2 FQGNSA. The CDR3 is made up of 15 amino acids. The germline V and J ends were trimmed by 1 base and 0 bases, with 9 bases remaining between them. The data were taken from a study of blood T cell repertoires in COVID-19. Per the original data handling: Scientists estimated how many nucleated cells there were by amplifying reference gene primers. Method: immunoSEQ multiplex PCR; TCRdb's copy keeps in-frame clones and lacks some. Clonal size and the V and J genes are those of that table, whereas D and trimming came from the DNA. This sample has about 250,000 clones; approximately 84% occur once, and the top ten carry less than 20%.

The J gene is TRBJ1-2, the V gene TRBV7-2, with a possible D match to TRBD1 (6 bases). The source of this sequence is a man aged 18 to 30 who had recovered from COVID-19. Sequenced input: PBMCs or T cells enriched from blood (not recorded which). As DNA, the CDR3 is TGTGCCAGCAGCTTAGACCGGACAGCTAACTATGGCTACACCTTC. Protein sequence: CASSLDRTANYGYTF.